The clone carrying this T cell receptor (beta chain) was observed a handful of times. Its matching antigen is unknown. These data are taken from a study of T cell repertoires in cytomegalovirus infection. Background on the study: Through public TCR beta signatures, both CMV infection and matching HLA type were indicated. Study-level points and caveats: Summed public TCR beta family frequency identified CMV carriers bearing the relevant HLA. Dominant in the ex vivo response were TCR beta clonotypes restricted by HLA-C and specific for CMV.

The CDR3 has 15 amino acids. Germline V gene sequence: CDR1 SGHRS, CDR2 YFSETQ. V lost 2 bases to trimming and J lost 0 bases, with 11 bases between them. TCRdb used MiXCR to reprocess the reads, holding one entry per CDR3 protein. The repertoire includes more than 150,000 distinct CDR3 sequences, approximately 19% of them detected once, and 2.9% sits in the top ten. Sequencing used PBMCs. The gene calls are TRBV5-1 and TRBJ1-2, with D hard to call. The source is a human donor in good health (CMV status not recorded). Some clones in this sample may be carry-over from other donors' samples. The CDR3 sequence is CASSLFGPANYGYTF. CDR3 bases: TGCGCCAGCAGCTTATTTGGTCCGGCTAACTATGGCTACACCTTC.